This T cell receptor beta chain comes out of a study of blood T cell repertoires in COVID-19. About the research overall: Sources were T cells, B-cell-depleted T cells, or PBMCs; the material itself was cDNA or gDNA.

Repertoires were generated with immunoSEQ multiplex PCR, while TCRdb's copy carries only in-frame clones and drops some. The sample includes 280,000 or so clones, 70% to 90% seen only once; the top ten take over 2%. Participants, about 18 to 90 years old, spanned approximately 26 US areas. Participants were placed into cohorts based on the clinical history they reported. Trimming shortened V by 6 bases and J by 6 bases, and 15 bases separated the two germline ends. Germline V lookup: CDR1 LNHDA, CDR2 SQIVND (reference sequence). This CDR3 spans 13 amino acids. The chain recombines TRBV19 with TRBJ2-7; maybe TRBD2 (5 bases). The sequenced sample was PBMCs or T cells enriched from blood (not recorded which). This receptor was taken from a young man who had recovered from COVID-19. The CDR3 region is CASRTTGEAEQYF. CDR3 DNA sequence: TGTGCCAGTAGGACTACCGGGGAAGCCGAGCAGTACTTC.